This T cell receptor beta chain was captured in a study of blood T cell repertoires in COVID-19. Sequenced by immunoSEQ multiplex PCR; TCRdb stores in-frame clones only, minus some. The table has some 170,000 clones, 87% seen once. This clone showed up just once. Germline assignment: CDR1 LGHDT and CDR2 YNNKEL (reference sequence). The V end was cut by 4 bases, the J end by 4 bases, with 9 bases between. This CDR3 comprises 13 residues. This sequence joins TRBV3-1 (or the pseudogene TRBV3-2) and TRBJ2-3, with no clear D. This TCR was recovered from a woman between 50 and 59 years old with acute or convalescent COVID-19. The sample consisted of peripheral blood. CDR3 in amino acids: CASSPVGPDTQYF. The CDR3 DNA sequence: TGTGCCAGCAGCCCCGTTGGGCCAGATACGCAGTATTTT.